The following is a T cell receptor (beta chain) sequence with its context. In this sample, this clonotype turned up many times. It has no known antigen specificity. Base qualities are not recorded, but no much larger clone differs from it by a single base. Between the V and J ends, shortened by 4 bases and 8 bases respectively, the junction contains 14 bases. The CDR3 sequence holds 13 residues, the cysteine and phenylalanine included. The only DNA kept is the CDR3, 39 bases in frame from the first base. According to the germline V gene, CDR1 reads MDHEN and CDR2 reads SYDVKM. These data come from a study of T cells in Graves' hyperthyroidism and ophthalmopathy (dated by TCRdb to the late 2010s). For the wider study: Peripheral blood samples were taken at the time of initial diagnosis, prior to any treatment. TCR V-J signatures able to tell the groups apart were searched for in a discovery cohort of 100 patients, of whom roughly 42 had Graves' ophthalmopathy and around 58 had stable Graves' hyperthyroidism. An independent validation cohort of around 20 hyperthyroidism patients and over 15 patients who later progressed to ophthalmopathy tested prospective prediction of ophthalmopathy. For training and testing, the approximately 92 patients in the discovery cohort were randomly divided in a 7:3 ratio. In addition, the study compared T-cell repertoires in thyroid tissue and in blood from six Graves' hyperthyroidism patients. After blood sampling, hyperthyroidism patients were treated with methimazole at a starting dose of 30 mg daily, and ophthalmopathy patients were treated with high-dose intravenous methylprednisolone. According to the paper, TCR Vbeta CDR3 sequencing was carried out on 135 peripheral blood samples, which came from approximately 43 ophthalmopathy, under 80 hyperthyroidism and some 17 progressor patients.

Amplification of TCR beta CDR3 regions was carried out from RNA transcripts. For the first round of RT-PCR on the TCR CDR3, the HTBI primer set was used together with the Qiagen OneStep RT-PCR kit. Libraries were constructed in a second round of multiplex PCR, after which size selection and purification were carried out. Paired-end sequencing of the libraries was performed with 100 bp reads on an Illumina HiSeq2000. Per the authors' processing: Raw data were processed with SOAPnuke, discarding reads with adapters, uncalled bases, mean Phred below 15, or no exact constant-primer or identifier match. COPE v1.2.5 was used to merge the high-quality paired reads, and each unique nucleotide sequence was defined as a clonotype. MiTCR v1.1 was used to align clonotypes to the IMGT TRBV, TRBD and TRBJ reference segments. The analysis was restricted to V-J combinations with a frequency above 0.0001, which together covered 98% to 99.2% of the repertoires. The TCS score was defined as the ratio of F50 (clonal expansion) to E x V (chaos), calculated using BLOSUM62-based TCRdist between CDR3 peptides within each V-J. Welch's t-statistics and random forest reduced roughly 500 V-J features to 10 to 15, which were used in a naive Bayes classifier (R e1071). TCRdb handled the public reads itself, with Q25 trimming in fastp and clone calling in MiXCR, and kept productive beta chains. Duplicate CDR3 protein sequences are folded into a single record with the most common DNA and genes. The V and J calls, along with clone size, are taken from TCRdb and not from the paper's own processing. Here the sample has approximately 220,000 distinct CDR3 sequences; around 19% occur a single time. About two fifths of the sample is taken by the ten largest.

What the study reported, not specific to this receptor: In validation, the model predicted progression to ophthalmopathy a median of roughly 6.2 months before onset, with 65% to 71% sensitivity and about 72% specificity. Sample size was not statistically predetermined, and blinding of investigators to group allocation was not performed. Ophthalmopathy was separated from stable hyperthyroidism by a 13 V-J signature model, with approximately 89% sensitivity and about 81% specificity obtained in cross-validation and 80%/75% obtained in testing. Most expanded thyroid clonotypes (frequency above 0.001) were also found in blood, which suggests that blood repertoires may mirror thyroid immune responses.

A patient counted as having stable Graves' hyperthyroidism if no progression to ophthalmopathy occurred over 18 months of follow-up. The hyperthyroidism patients were between 18 and 65 years old and newly diagnosed, with a disease duration of less than 2 months. Patients with uncontrolled infections, other autoimmune diseases, pregnancy or lactation were excluded. Diagnoses relied on clinical symptoms, serum thyroxine and TRAb, thyroid ultrasound and orbital computed tomography. Ficoll-Paque density gradient centrifugation was used to isolate PBMCs from about 9 ml of fresh peripheral blood. Total RNA was extracted using Trizol reagent, and RNA quality was assessed on an Agilent 2100 Bioanalyzer.

The sequenced sample consisted of blood. The rearranged chain carries TRBV28 and TRBJ1-2; a tentative D call is TRBD1 (6 bases match). The clonotype was recovered from a man aged 40-50 years with Graves' hyperthyroidism. CDR3 loop: CASSYPQGNGYTF. At the DNA level, the sequence is TGTGCCAGCAGTTACCCACAGGGTAACGGCTACACCTTC.